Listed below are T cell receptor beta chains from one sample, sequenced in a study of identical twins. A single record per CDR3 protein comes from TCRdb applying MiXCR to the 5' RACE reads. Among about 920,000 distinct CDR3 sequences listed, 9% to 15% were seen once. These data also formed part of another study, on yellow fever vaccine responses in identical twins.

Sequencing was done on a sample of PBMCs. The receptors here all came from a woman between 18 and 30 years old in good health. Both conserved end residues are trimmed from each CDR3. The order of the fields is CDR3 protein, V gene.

ASSLFRGDSGANVLT | TRBV5-1
ASSLARHLQETQY | TRBV5-5
ASSQEVVESEAF | TRBV3-1
ASSRAGYYEQY | TRBV28
ASSPTSGRANEQF | TRBV4-2
ASTQGLTAANEQF | TRBV12-3/TRBV12-4
SASRTVNSPLH | TRBV20-1
ASSFSGSIADTQY | TRBV12-3/TRBV12-4
SVTVQSSGNTIY | TRBV29-1
ATSDRLAGAAWDEQF | TRBV24-1
AIMGQRGVLYNEQF | TRBV10-3
ASSGESYEQY | TRBV11-3
ASSERGSTDTQY | TRBV6-4
ASSLSGKDTQY | TRBV11-2
SVSRLAGAGETQY | TRBV20-1
ASSLDRGSGNTIY | TRBV5-1
ASTPERILAKNIQY | TRBV6-2/TRBV6-3
ATSDLTRGAYEQF | TRBV24-1
ASSLVVAGFSYEQY | TRBV7-8
SALDTGVETQY | TRBV20-1
ASSPEGSGNTIY | TRBV18
SARQPQGLMETTQY | TRBV20-1
ASSQGTGTYEQY | TRBV4-1
ASSILVGEQF | TRBV7-9
SASQWGGGRSYEQY | TRBV20-1
SAREWGAGNTIY | TRBV20-1
ASSLLGGGPQETQY | TRBV27
ASSLDRGDYEQY | TRBV28
ASSTGTGEGGYT | TRBV5-5
ASSPGTGGRAKNIQY | TRBV12-3/TRBV12-4
ASSQVGLAGGGTGELF | TRBV6-1
SARDRVTSGSYEQY | TRBV20-1
ASSPRVPLGTQY | TRBV6-1
ASSPTGSSGELF | TRBV12-3/TRBV12-4
ASSLLSVAGAGHYEQF | TRBV5-1
ASSQYGRSDEQY | TRBV4-2
ATSSRGAREGGELF | TRBV15
ASSESGARGGELF | TRBV2
ASSLTSRANQPQH | TRBV5-5
ASSFLAGANTDTQY | TRBV11-2
SARATSGIYNEQF | TRBV20-1
SARGGQATQETQY | TRBV20-1
ASKFGTMNTGELF | TRBV5-1
ASSVQGEGHNEQF | TRBV2
ASSQPGPTLDIQY | TRBV4-1
ASSDGGDYEQY | TRBV2
ASGLAGRGEQY | TRBV12-5
ASRPRTAPYEQY | TRBV6-1
AIKKGAGGNHEQY | TRBV10-3
ASSVMSPGELF | TRBV19
ASSLGPLGMGNEQF | TRBV5-1
SVDRDLGTDTQY | TRBV29-1
STRGNDYGYT | TRBV29-1
ASSHWTSGAGFQETQY | TRBV11-1